Below, 26 T cell receptor beta chains from the same sample are listed, as sequenced in a study of blood T cell repertoires in COVID-19. Generated by immunoSEQ multiplex PCR, the TCRdb table keeps only in-frame clones and is missing some. The data show 95,000 to 150,000 clones, 78% seen once. Sequenced input: peripheral blood. The origin of the receptors is an older man with acute or convalescent COVID-19.

This rearrangement joins TRBV7-2 to TRBJ2-7; 8 positions match TRBD1. Unmatched junction bases numbered 14, after V lost 5 bases and J lost 2 bases. The CDR3 runs 17 residues. Per germline, CDR1 SGHTA and CDR2 FQGNSA. The CDR3 loop is CASSSPPGGRRAYEQYF. The DNA for the CDR3 is TGTGCCAGCAGCAGCCCCCCAGGGGGCCGGCGGGCCTACGAGCAGTACTTC.

J is TRBJ2-5 and V is TRBV4-3, with 7 positions matching TRBD1. V was pared by 1 base and J by 5 bases, with 4 bases of the junction left unmatched. The CDR3 loop spans 14 amino acids. Germline V lookup: CDR1 LGHNA, CDR2 YSLEER. The CDR3 sequence is CASSQGTGEETQYF. For the CDR3, the DNA is TGCGCCAGCAGCCAAGGTACAGGGGAGGAGACCCAGTACTTC.

The chain employs TRBV5-1 and TRBJ1-2; D is uncertain. Germline V gives CDR1 SGHRS, CDR2 YFSETQ. This CDR3 has 15 amino acids. V was shortened by 0 bases and J by 2 bases, with 11 bases between the two germline ends. The chain's CDR3 is CASSLGETTNYGYTF. CDR3 nucleotide sequence: TGCGCCAGCAGCTTGGGCGAGACAACAAACTATGGCTACACCTTC. Variable domain in full (rest from reference TRBV5-1 and TRBJ1-2): KAGVTQTPRYLIKTRGQQVTLSCSPISGHRSVSWYQQTPGQGLQFLFEYFSETQRNKGNFPGRFSGRQFSNSRSEMNVSTLELGDSALYLCASSLGETTNYGYTFGSGTRLTVV.

This clone has only one observation. This sequence joins TRBV6-2 or TRBV6-3 and TRBJ2-5, with D possibly being TRBD2 (5 bases). From germline, CDR1 is MNHEY and CDR2 SVGEGT. The CDR3 is 15 residues long. V was shortened by 2 bases and J by 4 bases, with 14 bases between the two germline ends. CDR3 nucleotide sequence: TGTGCCAGCAGTTACCGACTCACCCGGGGAGAGACCCAGTACTTC. This encodes CASSYRLTRGETQYF.

The chain uses TRBV2 and TRBJ2-1, with 9 bases matching TRBD1. The germline CDR1 and CDR2 sequences are SNHLY and FYNNEI. V lost 6 bases and J lost 9; bases outside the gene matches: 3. This CDR3 contains 12 residues. The CDR3 sequence is CASRGTGTEQFF. For the CDR3, the DNA is TGTGCCAGCAGGGGGACAGGGACTGAGCAGTTCTTC.

J is TRBJ2-2 and V is TRBV2; a weak D match, TRBD1 (5 bases). Germline V lookup: CDR1 SNHLY, CDR2 FYNNEI. This CDR3 comprises 16 residues. V was clipped by 3 bases and J by 0 bases, with 11 bases between them. The DNA of the CDR3 is TGTGCCAGCAGTGATCAGGGAATCGCGAACACCGGGGAGCTGTTTTTT. Amino acids: CASSDQGIANTGELFF.

V usage is TRBV21-1 and J usage is TRBJ2-5; the table's D call TRBD1 went unverified against the DNA. TRBV21-1 is marked as a pseudogene. CDR3 length equals 16 residues. In nucleotides, the CDR3 is TGTGCCAGCAGCAAACGGGGGACAGTACCAAAAGAGACCCAGTACTTC. Its protein is CASSKRGTVPKETQYF.

The chain is built from TRBV19 and TRBJ2-2; 8 bases line up with TRBD2. The CDR3 runs to 15 residues. Per germline, CDR1 LNHDA and CDR2 SQIVND (reference sequence). The J segment lost 4 bases and the V segment lost 3 bases, leaving 4 bases of the junction unmatched. The CDR3, as DNA: TGTGCCAGTAGTATTACGGGGGGGCCCACCGGGGAGCTGTTTTTT. Translated, it gives CASSITGGPTGELFF.

J is TRBJ2-7 and V is TRBV11-2, with 12 nucleotides matching TRBD2. This CDR3 is 14 amino acids long. Per germline, CDR1 SGHAT and CDR2 FQNNGV. The trim removed 7 bases at V and 3 bases at J, leaving 4 bases unmatched. The CDR3: CASTATSGGYEQYF. The CDR3 nucleotides are TGTGCCAGCACCGCGACTAGCGGGGGCTACGAGCAGTACTTC. Filled out from reference TRBV11-2 and TRBJ2-7, the complete variable domain reads EAGVAQSPRYKIIEKRQSVAFWCNPISGHATLYWYQQILGQGPKLLIQFQNNGVVDDSQLPKDRFSAERLKGVDSTLKIQPAKLEDSAVYLCASTATSGGYEQYFGPGTRLTVT.

The chain couples TRBV5-4 to TRBJ1-1; D perhaps matches TRBD1 (5 bases). CDR3 length: 14 residues. The germline V gene encodes CDR1 SGHNT and CDR2 YYREEE (reference sequence). Between the trimmed V and J ends, which lost 5 bases and 7 bases, there was a span of 18 bases. The CDR3 DNA reads TGTGCCAGCAGGGAGGGGAGCACCCACATTGAAGCTTTCTTT. It is translated as CASREGSTHIEAFF.

V usage is TRBV6-2 or TRBV6-3 and J usage is TRBJ1-1; 11 bases are a match to TRBD1. The V segment lost 5 bases and the J segment 1 base; nucleotides outside the gene matches: 9. The CDR3 extends over 17 amino acids. Germline CDR1 MNHEY, CDR2 SVGEGT. The CDR3 loop is CASSEGQGVVRNTEAFF. The CDR3 DNA reads TGTGCCAGCAGTGAGGGACAGGGGGTCGTCAGGAACACTGAAGCTTTCTTT.

CDR3 sequence: CASSLERRGREHF. CDR3 DNA sequence: TGTGCCAGCAGTTTAGAAAGGCGGGGGCGCGAGCATTTT. V is TRBV12-3 or TRBV12-4 and J is TRBJ1-5, with D perhaps matching TRBD1 (6 bases). The CDR3 spans 13 residues. V lost 1 base and J 14 bases, leaving 15 bases between the germline ends.

The V and J genes are TRBV12-5 and TRBJ1-2; TRBD1 is a possible D gene (6 bases). CDR3 length: 15 amino acids. V was cut by 3 bases and J by 5 bases, with 16 bases left in between. Looked up from germline, CDR1 is LGHNT and CDR2 is FRNRAP. This CDR3 is CASGLGQTGFYGYTF. The CDR3, as DNA: TGTGCTAGTGGTTTAGGGCAGACAGGATTTTATGGCTACACCTTC.

CDR3 amino acids: CASSKRTGLPQHF. The CDR3 coding sequence is TGTGCCAGTAGTAAAAGGACAGGGCTGCCCCAGCATTTT. The chain employs TRBV19 and TRBJ1-5, with 8 bases fitting TRBD1. Germline V gene data show CDR1 as LNHDA and CDR2 as SQIVND (reference sequence). Trimming at V came to 4 bases and at J to 9 bases, leaving 5 bases not matched to a gene. The CDR3 sequence is 13 residues long.

The chain carries TRBV3-1 (or the pseudogene TRBV3-2) and TRBJ1-1; weak D call: TRBD1 (5 bases). The CDR3 loop spans 12 amino acids. V was pared by 5 bases and J by 7 bases, with 11 bases between. The germline V gene encodes CDR1 LGHDT and CDR2 YNNKEL (reference sequence). The CDR3 DNA is TGTGCCAGCAGCTTGGAGGGGAATGAAGCTTTCTTT. It is translated as CASSLEGNEAFF.

The chain joins TRBV5-1 to TRBJ2-1, with 11 bases that match TRBD2. The V gene end was trimmed by 2 bases and the J gene end by 5 bases; junction bases not matched to a gene: 3. Germline V gene data show CDR1 as SGHRS and CDR2 as YFSETQ. This CDR3 is 15 amino acids long. The CDR3 DNA follows: TGCGCCAGCAGCTTAATAGCGGGGGGGCACAATGAGCAGTTCTTC. Translated: CASSLIAGGHNEQFF.

J is TRBJ1-5 and V is TRBV2; 7 bases are shared with TRBD1. Trimming cost V 5 bases and J 9 bases; bases outside gene matches: 7. The CDR3 extends over 13 amino acids. Germline assignment: CDR1 SNHLY and CDR2 FYNNEI. The CDR3 is CASSRDSNTPQHF. The CDR3 DNA sequence: TGTGCCAGCAGTCGGGACAGTAACACGCCCCAGCATTTT.

This clone has a single count. V is TRBV6-1 and J is TRBJ1-2, with 9 bases aligning to TRBD1. Germline CDR1 is MNHNS and CDR2 is SASEGT. The CDR3 is 16 residues long. V was pared by 3 bases and J by 0 bases, with 5 bases of the junction left unmatched. The CDR3 region has the DNA TGTGCCAGCAGTGAGGGGACAGGGAGGACTAACTATGGCTACACCTTC. Encoded protein: CASSEGTGRTNYGYTF.

This clone has a single count. The V call is TRBV6-5, the J call TRBJ1-4, with a possible D match to TRBD1 (6 bases). Trimming took 7 bases from V and 7 from J, leaving 19 bases between them. In germline, CDR1 is MNHEY, CDR2 SVGAGI. This CDR3 has 15 amino acids. CDR3 residues: CASTGRGSTIEKLFF. The CDR3 DNA is TGTGCCAGCACTGGAAGGGGGTCCACAATTGAAAAACTGTTTTTT.

The chain links TRBV21-1 to TRBJ1-2; the D call in the table, TRBD1, was not verified against the DNA. TRBV21-1 is designated a pseudogene. CDR3 length: 19 residues. CDR3 protein: CASSRLSTRDSNLGYGYTF. The CDR3, as DNA: TGTGCCAGCAGCCGCCTTTCGACGAGAGACAGTAACCTCGGCTATGGCTACACCTTC.

The genes are TRBV16 and TRBJ2-1; D is perhaps TRBD1 (5 bases). V lost 4 bases, J lost 8 bases, and 9 bases lay in between. Per the germline V gene, CDR1 is KGHSY and CDR2 is FQNENV. CDR3 length: 12 amino acids. CDR3 nucleotide sequence: TGTGCCAGCAGCCCAGGGTTCGATGAGCAGTTCTTC. Translating gives CASSPGFDEQFF.

V usage is TRBV5-1 and J usage is TRBJ1-2; 11 bases match TRBD1. Looked up from germline, CDR1 is SGHRS and CDR2 is YFSETQ. Trimming at V came to 2 bases and at J to 4 bases, leaving 4 bases not matched to a gene. The CDR3 has 15 residues. CDR3 sequence: CASSLGGTGGYGYTF. CDR3 in DNA: TGCGCCAGCAGCTTAGGCGGGACAGGGGGCTATGGCTACACCTTC.

The chain carries TRBV9 and TRBJ1-3; no reliable D call. Deletions cut 2 bases from V and 0 bases from J, with 12 bases between. CDR3 length equals 16 residues. The germline gives CDR1 SGDLS, CDR2 YYNGEE. Written as DNA, the CDR3 is TGTGCCAGCAGCGTCCTTGAGTCTTCCTCTGGAAACACCATATATTTT. This codes for CASSVLESSSGNTIYF. Drawing the rest from reference TRBV9 and TRBJ1-3, the complete variable domain is DSGVTQTPKHLITATGQRVTLRCSPRSGDLSVYWYQQSLDQGLQFLIQYYNGEERAKGNILERFSAQQFPDLHSELNLSSLELGDSALYFCASSVLESSSGNTIYFGEGSWLTVV.

The chain links TRBV7-2 to TRBJ1-1; weak D call: TRBD1 (5 bases). The CDR3 length is 14 residues. Germline V lookup: CDR1 SGHTA, CDR2 FQGNSA. V was clipped by 6 bases and J by 1 base, with 12 bases between them. Written as DNA, the CDR3 is TGTGCCAGCAGACCACCCAGGGAGAACACTGAAGCTTTCTTT. It yields the protein CASRPPRENTEAFF.

The chain employs TRBV2 and TRBJ1-3; D unclear. CDR1 and CDR2 from the germline V gene are SNHLY and FYNNEI. The CDR3 loop spans 14 amino acids. Trimming cost V 6 bases and J 0 bases, with 9 bases left between them. CDR3 residues: CASSQRSSGNTIYF. The CDR3 DNA reads TGTGCCAGCAGCCAGAGGTCCTCTGGAAACACCATATATTTT.

This chain links TRBV7-7 with TRBJ1-3, with D perhaps TRBD1 (5 bases). The CDR3 is made up of 14 amino acids. Germline V gene data show CDR1 as SSHAT and CDR2 as FNYEAQ (reference sequence). The V gene lost 5 bases and the J gene lost 0 bases, with 8 bases spanning the gap. The CDR3 region is CASSLDSSGNTIYF. CDR3 bases: TGTGCCAGCAGCCTAGACAGCTCTGGAAACACCATATATTTT.